Listed here are 14 T cell receptor beta chains from one sample, sequenced in a study of OX40 agonist ivuxolimab in advanced cancers. Repertoires were generated with immunoSEQ multiplex PCR, while TCRdb's copy carries only in-frame clones and drops some. The repertoire holds approximately 61,000 clones, with roughly 87% as singletons. The sequenced sample was CD4+ or CD8+ T cells sorted from blood, obtained in a trial of the OX40 agonist ivuxolimab. The receptors come from an adult with an advanced solid tumor such as melanoma, head and neck, liver or kidney cancer.

V gene TRBV18 combines with J gene TRBJ2-7; D possibly corresponds to TRBD2 (6 bases). This CDR3 is built from 13 residues. V lost 6 bases and J 6 bases, leaving 15 bases between the germline ends. Germline V gene lookup returns CDR1 KGHSH and CDR2 LQKENI. Here the CDR3 reads CASSGDSSREQYF. In DNA, the CDR3 is TGTGCCAGCTCGGGGGACTCCTCTCGCGAGCAGTACTTC.

V gene TRBV7-2 combines with J gene TRBJ2-2; possible D gene TRBD2, 6 bases. V dropped 6 bases and J dropped 5 bases, with 10 bases sitting between them. This CDR3 has 13 amino acids. The V gene's germline CDR1 is SGHTA and CDR2 FQGNSA. The CDR3 DNA is TGTGCCAGCAGGGGGACTGGAACCGGGGAGCTGTTTTTT. Amino acids: CASRGTGTGELFF.

This clone was detected a few times. The sample has other DNA sequences that encode this CDR3 too. This chain uses TRBV4-1 with TRBJ2-7; TRBD2 matches 8 bases. The junction had 7 bases not matched to a gene; V was cut back by 0 bases and J by 3 bases. Germline V gives CDR1 MGHRA, CDR2 YSYEKL. There are 16 residues in the CDR3. The CDR3 DNA sequence: TGCGCCAGCAGCCAAGATCTTGCGGGGGGAAGCTACGAGCAGTACTTC. It encodes CASSQDLAGGSYEQYF.

A single count supports this clone. V is TRBV6-5 and J is TRBJ1-4; TRBD1 is a possible D gene (6 bases). Trimming stripped 1 base from V and 8 bases from J, with 14 bases between. This CDR3 is 15 amino acids long. The V gene's germline CDR1 is MNHEY and CDR2 SVGAGI. DNA for the CDR3: TGTGCCAGCAGTTACTGGGGGCAGGGTGAGGAAAAACTGTTTTTT. As protein: CASSYWGQGEEKLFF.

The rearrangement links TRBV5-1 to TRBJ2-5; D remains ambiguous. CDR1 SGHRS and CDR2 YFSETQ come from the germline V gene. The CDR3 totals 14 residues. Deletions cut 5 bases from V and 0 bases from J, with 11 bases between. The CDR3 DNA follows: TGCGCCAGCAGATACATGACAAACCAAGAGACCCAGTACTTC. Its protein product is CASRYMTNQETQYF.

The gene calls are TRBV1 and TRBJ2-4; TRBD1, as called in the table, went unchecked against the DNA. TRBV1 counts as a pseudogene. This CDR3 contains 15 residues. The CDR3 bases are TGCACCAGCAGCCAAGACGGACAGGGGAAAAACATTCAGTACTTC. Protein sequence: CTSSQDGQGKNIQYF.

This CDR3 reads CASSLKLPRQITDTQYF. CDR3 nucleotide sequence: TGTGCCAGCAGCCTAAAGCTACCACGTCAGATCACAGATACGCAGTATTTT. The chain joins TRBV7-9 to TRBJ2-3; D remains ambiguous. V was trimmed by 5 bases and J by 2 bases, leaving 20 bases between them. The CDR3 sequence is 17 residues long. The germline V gene encodes CDR1 SEHNR and CDR2 FQNEAQ (reference sequence).

CDR3 DNA: TGTGCCAGCACAAACGTCCCCCCCCGGACAGGTACGGCAGATACGCAGTATTTT. This encodes CASTNVPPRTGTADTQYF. The rearrangement uses TRBV7-2 and TRBJ2-3, with 7 positions matching TRBD1. The germline gives CDR1 SGHTA, CDR2 FQGNSA. J was trimmed by 4 bases and V by 7 bases; bases with no gene match: 20. This CDR3 region has 18 residues. The full variable domain, with the rest looked up from reference TRBV7-2 and TRBJ2-3, is GAGVSQSPSNKVTEKGKDVELRCDPISGHTALYWYRQSLGQGLEFLIYFQGNSAPDKSGLPSDRFSAERTGGSVSTLTIQRTQQEDSAVYLCASTNVPPRTGTADTQYFGPGTRLTVL.

This chain links TRBV7-2 with TRBJ2-7, with 7 positions matching TRBD1. CDR1 and CDR2 (germline): SGHTA, FQGNSA. The length of the CDR3 is 13 residues. V dropped 6 bases and J dropped 6; count of bases not matched to a gene: 8. The CDR3 loop reads CASSLKTGIEQYF. CDR3 DNA sequence: TGTGCCAGCAGTTTAAAGACAGGGATCGAGCAGTACTTC.

V and J are TRBV15 and TRBJ1-3; a possible D gene is TRBD1 (5 bases). The germline V gene has CDR1 LNHNV and CDR2 YYDKDF (reference sequence). This CDR3 comprises 15 residues. The ends were cut back, 2 bases at V and 0 bases at J, with 8 bases in the middle. CDR3 sequence: CATSRQGISGNTIYF. The CDR3 bases are TGTGCCACCAGCAGACAGGGTATCTCTGGAAACACCATATATTTT.

The chain is built from TRBV7-9 and TRBJ1-6; 8 bases line up with TRBD1. Germline CDR1 and CDR2: SEHNR and FQNEAQ (reference sequence). V was clipped by 1 base and J by 9 bases; unmatched bases: 5. The CDR3 covers 15 residues. The CDR3 region is CASSLGQGRISPLHF. The CDR3 bases are TGTGCCAGCAGCTTAGGACAGGGGCGCATTTCACCCCTCCACTTT.

This sequence joins TRBV6-1 and TRBJ1-5, with D tentatively TRBD1 (5 bases). The V end was cut by 4 bases, the J end by 5 bases, with 9 bases between. The CDR3 sequence is 13 residues long. Germline values: CDR1 MNHNS, CDR2 SASEGT. CDR3 bases: TGTGCCAGCAGTGGACAGAGCCATCAGCCCCAGCATTTT. Its protein product is CASSGQSHQPQHF.

CDR3 protein: CASSPESTKETQYF. As DNA, the CDR3 is TGTGCCAGCAGCCCGGAATCCACTAAAGAGACCCAGTACTTC. The chain recombines TRBV5-4 with TRBJ2-5; D not resolved. The V gene lost 4 bases and the J gene lost 3 bases, with 13 bases spanning the gap. This CDR3 comprises 14 residues. Germline CDR1 is SGHNT and CDR2 is YYREEE (reference sequence).

This clone was observed once. V is TRBV30 and J is TRBJ2-2, with TRBD2 matching over 8 bases. Germline loops: CDR1 GTSNPN, CDR2 SVGIG (reference sequence). V lost 0 bases and J lost 1; bases outside the gene matches: 10. This CDR3 comprises 18 residues. CDR3 sequence: CAWSVGDRLAMNTGELFF. The CDR3 region has the DNA TGTGCCTGGAGTGTAGGAGACAGACTAGCGATGAACACCGGGGAGCTGTTTTTT. Using reference TRBV30 and TRBJ2-2 for the parts outside the CDR3, the full variable domain is SQTIHQWPATLVQPVGSPLSLECTVEGTSNPNLYWYRQAAGRGLQLLFYSVGIGQISSEVPQNLSASRPQDRQFILSSKKLLLSDSGFYLCAWSVGDRLAMNTGELFFGEGSRLTVL.